The 27 T cell receptor beta chains below come from one sample, sequenced in a study of T-cell memory formation after mild COVID-19 (dated by TCRdb to about 2021). Libraries were built with 5' RACE. This sample was sequenced with an Illumina NovaSeq 6000. TCRdb trimmed public reads at Q25 via fastp, called clones via MiXCR and kept in-frame beta chains. Rows are unified per CDR3 protein, each entry keeping the most common DNA and genes. This sample has 530,000 or so distinct CDR3 sequences in its table, and around 16% of those were observed once. The ten largest make up less than 10% of the sample. The sample consisted of PBMCs or a T cell subset sorted from them (not recorded which). These receptors were collected from an adult woman who had mild COVID-19 (a few samples of this study predate the infection). The sample titles of this study are shuffled in the database, so cell type and time point are left out; the donor was told from shared clones.

This chain connects TRBV20-1 to TRBJ2-3; 9 bases are a match to TRBD2. The CDR3 totals 21 residues. J gave up 3 bases and V 2 bases, and 24 bases lay outside the gene matches. Germline V gives CDR1 DFQATT, CDR2 SNEGSKA (reference sequence). The CDR3 sequence: CSARPYLGRSGGPIGTDTQYF. The CDR3 DNA reads TGCAGTGCTAGACCCTATCTCGGGCGTAGCGGGGGCCCGATAGGTACAGATACGCAGTATTTT.

This clonotype has a handful of counts. CDR3 loop: CASSLADTRNTEAFF. The CDR3 region has the DNA TGTGCCAGCAGCTTGGCAGATACGAGGAACACTGAAGCTTTCTTT. The rearrangement uses TRBV5-5 and TRBJ1-1; D ambiguous. Trimming took off 0 bases at V and 1 base at J, with 10 bases between the two ends. The CDR3 has 15 residues. In germline, CDR1 is SGHKS, CDR2 YYEKEE (reference sequence).

J is TRBJ2-5 and V is TRBV4-2; TRBD2 is a possible D gene (6 bases). CDR3 length: 15 residues. V lost 0 bases and J lost 4, with 12 bases in between. In germline, CDR1 is LGHNA, CDR2 YNFKEQ. The CDR3: CASSQEAGSAETQYF. CDR3 DNA sequence: TGTGCCAGCAGCCAAGAGGCGGGATCGGCAGAGACCCAGTACTTC.

V gene TRBV29-1 combines with J gene TRBJ2-3; 13 bases map to TRBD2. Losses at the gene ends were 7 bases for V and 1 base for J; bases not matched to a gene: 8. The CDR3 runs 16 residues. Per germline, CDR1 SQVTM and CDR2 ANQGSEA. The CDR3 spells CSGDFGLAGGTDTQYF. The CDR3 nucleotides are TGCAGCGGGGATTTCGGACTAGCGGGGGGCACAGATACGCAGTATTTT.

Only a few counts were recorded for this clonotype. This chain connects TRBV7-9 to TRBJ2-1; 7 nucleotides agree with TRBD1. Trimming took 7 bases from V and 0 from J; bases not matched to a gene: 12. The germline CDR1 and CDR2 sequences are SEHNR and FQNEAQ (reference sequence). The CDR3 covers 17 residues. CDR3 protein: CASTNPTGTSSYNEQFF. The CDR3 region has the DNA TGTGCCAGCACCAATCCGACAGGGACCAGCTCCTACAATGAGCAGTTCTTC.

This clonotype was recorded a few times. The V and J genes are TRBV7-8 and TRBJ1-1; the D gene is possibly TRBD1 (6 bases). The CDR3 is made up of 13 amino acids. Trimming shortened V by 7 bases and J by 5 bases, and 14 bases separated the two germline ends. Germline V gene sequence: CDR1 SGHVS, CDR2 FQNEAQ. The CDR3 region is CASKGVQGTEAFF. The CDR3 region has the DNA TGTGCCAGCAAGGGGGTACAGGGAACTGAAGCTTTCTTT. Full variable domain (outside the CDR3, taken from reference TRBV7-8 and TRBJ1-1): GAGVSQSPRYKVAKRGQDVALRCDPISGHVSLFWYQQALGQGPEFLTYFQNEAQLDKSGLPSDRFFAERPEGSVSTLKIQRTQQEDSAVYLCASKGVQGTEAFFGQGTRLTVV.

The chain employs TRBV10-3 and TRBJ2-5; D is undetermined. V was trimmed by 4 bases and J by 5 bases, leaving 11 bases between them. The length of the CDR3 is 13 residues. The germline V gene has CDR1 ENHRY and CDR2 SYGVKD. The CDR3 spells CAISAEVGETQYF. The CDR3 nucleotides are TGTGCCATCAGTGCCGAGGTTGGGGAGACCCAGTACTTC.

The CDR3: CAWGGQVNTEAFF. The CDR3 nucleotides are TGTGCCTGGGGTGGACAGGTGAACACTGAAGCTTTCTTT. This sequence joins TRBV30 and TRBJ1-1; TRBD1 matches 7 bases. Germline V gives CDR1 GTSNPN, CDR2 SVGIG (reference sequence). The trim removed 5 bases at V and 0 bases at J, leaving 3 bases unmatched. This CDR3 region has 13 residues.

This clonotype was recorded a few times. The genes are TRBV12-3 or TRBV12-4 and TRBJ2-2; 10 positions match TRBD2. The CDR3 length is 16 residues. With V trimmed by 7 bases and J by 2 bases, 7 bases remained unmatched. The CDR3 reads CASNRASGGNTGELFF. The DNA of the CDR3 is TGTGCCAGCAATCGCGCTAGCGGGGGAAACACCGGGGAGCTGTTTTTT.

This clonotype has a count of ten or more. V gene TRBV5-5 combines with J gene TRBJ2-7; D is possibly TRBD1 or TRBD2 (5 bases each). Per the germline V gene, CDR1 is SGHKS and CDR2 is YYEKEE (reference sequence). The length of the CDR3 is 15 residues. The V and J ends lost 4 bases and 5 bases respectively, with 19 bases between them. CDR3 coding DNA: TGTGCCAGCAGCCTCGGGGCAGGGCTCCTCAACGAGCAGTACTTC. This translates into CASSLGAGLLNEQYF.

This clonotype was counted a single time. The rearrangement joins TRBV30 to TRBJ2-5, with a weak D call TRBD2 (5 bases). Germline CDR1 GTSNPN, CDR2 SVGIG (reference sequence). V was cut by 3 bases and J by 5 bases, with 25 bases left in between. The CDR3 contains 17 residues. The CDR3 DNA is TGTGCCTGGAGGGGCTTTTCGGGGAGCTTACTCGGGGAGACCCAGTACTTC. Protein: CAWRGFSGSLLGETQYF.

This clonotype was counted only a few times. V usage is TRBV12-3 or TRBV12-4 and J usage is TRBJ1-6, with D tentatively TRBD1 (6 bases). This CDR3 has 16 amino acids. Trimming shortened V by 5 bases and J by 5 bases, and 16 bases separated the two germline ends. The CDR3 DNA reads as TGTGCCAGCAGTACGAGACAGGTTGGCAATAATTCACCCCTCCACTTT. Translating it yields CASSTRQVGNNSPLHF.

This clonotype was counted between two and nine times. The chain links TRBV7-2 to TRBJ2-4; perhaps TRBD1 as D (5 bases). Trimming left V 3 bases short and J 10 bases short, with 16 bases between. Germline CDR1 and CDR2: SGHTA and FQGNSA. This CDR3 has 14 amino acids. CDR3 sequence reads: CASSFGSGSGIQYF. CDR3 nucleotide sequence: TGTGCCAGCAGCTTTGGGTCAGGGTCAGGGATTCAGTACTTC.

The rearrangement links TRBV5-1 to TRBJ1-4, with a weak D call TRBD1 (5 bases). Germline CDR1 and CDR2: SGHRS and YFSETQ. CDR3 length: 12 residues. Trimming pared 4 bases from V and 13 bases from J, leaving 14 bases between. The CDR3 DNA is TGCGCCAGCAGCGAGGGACGGGCGAGACTGTTTTTT. This encodes CASSEGRARLFF.

This clonotype was detected a few times. This chain joins TRBV7-6 and TRBJ2-3; 8 bases fit TRBD2. After removal of 6 bases from V and 4 bases from J, the junction contained 9 bases not matched to a gene. The CDR3 consists of 15 residues. CDR1 SGHVS and CDR2 FNYEAQ come from the germline V gene. CDR3 sequence: CASRVFGGASDTQYF. CDR3 sequence (DNA): TGTGCCAGCAGGGTTTTCGGGGGGGCGTCAGATACGCAGTATTTT.

The chain has TRBV24-1 and TRBJ2-7, with D possibly TRBD2 on 6 matching bases. Trimming left V 5 bases short and J 3 bases short, with 16 bases between. CDR1 KGHDR and CDR2 SFDVKD come from the germline V gene. The CDR3 consists of 15 residues. In DNA form, the CDR3 reads TGTGCCACCAGTGCCTCTGGGACTGGAGTCTACGAGCAGTACTTC. Amino acids: CATSASGTGVYEQYF.

This clonotype was seen a handful of times. V and J are TRBV9 and TRBJ2-3; TRBD2 aligns across 7 bases. This CDR3 has 16 amino acids. The germline V gene has CDR1 SGDLS and CDR2 YYNGEE. Unmatched junction bases numbered 8, after V lost 4 bases and J lost 0 bases. In DNA, the CDR3 is TGTGCCAGCAGCTTAGGTGGGGGGGGTAGCACAGATACGCAGTATTTT. Translating it yields CASSLGGGGSTDTQYF.

This chain joins TRBV19 and TRBJ1-6, with no clear D. V was clipped by 3 bases and J by 8 bases, with 14 bases between them. Germline assignment: CDR1 LNHDA and CDR2 SQIVND (reference sequence). This CDR3 is 15 amino acids long. The CDR3 here is CASSISGNSDSPLHF. CDR3 in DNA: TGTGCCAGTAGTATTTCTGGAAATTCGGATTCACCCCTCCACTTT.

This clonotype was observed a handful of times. This chain connects TRBV7-9 to TRBJ1-4; D ambiguous. This CDR3 is built from 14 residues. Trimming stripped 5 bases from V and 5 bases from J, with 12 bases between. Per the germline V gene, CDR1 is SEHNR and CDR2 is FQNEAQ (reference sequence). The CDR3 loop is CASSPGHGNEKLFF. DNA of the CDR3: TGTGCCAGCAGCCCGGGCCATGGGAATGAAAAACTGTTTTTT. Based on the CDR3 plus reference TRBV7-9 and TRBJ1-4, the full variable domain is DTGVSQNPRHKITKRGQNVTFRCDPISEHNRLYWYRQTLGQGPEFLTYFQNEAQLEKSRLLSDRFSAERPKGSFSTLEIQRTEQGDSAMYLCASSPGHGNEKLFFGSGTQLSVL.

This clonotype occurred a few times. This chain connects TRBV11-2 to TRBJ1-1, with TRBD1 matching over 10 bases. The J segment lost 1 base and the V segment lost 5 bases, leaving 10 bases of the junction unmatched. The CDR3 contains 17 residues. Germline assignment: CDR1 SGHAT and CDR2 FQNNGV. The CDR3 sequence is CASSPRDRGLRNTEAFF. The CDR3 region has the DNA TGTGCCAGCAGCCCTCGGGACAGGGGATTGAGGAACACTGAAGCTTTCTTT.

The CDR3 region is CASSGHRTGTKAVQETQYF. In nucleotides, the CDR3 is TGTGCCAGCAGCGGGCATAGGACAGGTACGAAAGCAGTCCAAGAGACCCAGTACTTC. The chain uses TRBV9 and TRBJ2-5; 7 bases map to TRBD1. Losses at the gene ends were 3 bases for V and 1 base for J; bases not matched to a gene: 18. This CDR3 is 19 amino acids long. Germline V CDR1 and CDR2: SGDLS, YYNGEE. Together with reference TRBV9 and TRBJ2-5, the CDR3 gives the full variable domain: DSGVTQTPKHLITATGQRVTLRCSPRSGDLSVYWYQQSLDQGLQFLIQYYNGEERAKGNILERFSAQQFPDLHSELNLSSLELGDSALYFCASSGHRTGTKAVQETQYFGPGTRLLVL.

This rearrangement joins TRBV27 to TRBJ2-1; TRBD1 aligns across 7 bases. The germline CDR1 and CDR2 sequences are MNHEY and SMNVEV (reference sequence). The CDR3 extends over 18 amino acids. Unmatched junction bases numbered 13, after V lost 5 bases and J lost 0 bases. The DNA for the CDR3 is TGTGCCAGCAGTCCGTTTTCGGACAGGTCGAGCTCCTACAATGAGCAGTTCTTC. Residues: CASSPFSDRSSSYNEQFF.

This chain uses TRBV5-1 with TRBJ2-1, with TRBD2 matching over 13 bases. Germline trimming cut 0 bases from V and 8 bases from J; bases unmatched to any gene: 8. The CDR3 is made up of 17 amino acids. In germline, CDR1 is SGHRS, CDR2 YFSETQ. In nucleotides, the CDR3 is TGCGCCAGCAGCTTGGAACCCGGGACTAGCGGGGTCTATGAGCAGTTCTTC. Translation: CASSLEPGTSGVYEQFF.

This clonotype was counted between two and nine times. V and J are TRBV24-1 and TRBJ2-3, with a possible D match to TRBD2 (6 bases). The CDR3 is 15 amino acids. V was trimmed by 0 bases and J by 2 bases, leaving 8 bases between them. From germline, CDR1 is KGHDR and CDR2 SFDVKD. The CDR3 nucleotides read TGTGCCACCAGTGATTTGGGACTAAACACAGATACGCAGTATTTT. Protein product: CATSDLGLNTDTQYF.

The chain carries TRBV6-1 and TRBJ1-1; 8 nucleotides match TRBD1. This CDR3 is built from 15 residues. Germline CDR1 MNHNS, CDR2 SASEGT. Trimming at V came to 6 bases and at J to 3 bases, leaving 9 bases not matched to a gene. CDR3 DNA sequence: TGTGCCAGCAGGACGACGACAGGGGATTACACTGAAGCTTTCTTT. It encodes CASRTTTGDYTEAFF.

The chain is built from TRBV7-9 and TRBJ2-7, with D perhaps matching TRBD2 (6 bases). Germline V gene data show CDR1 as SEHNR and CDR2 as FQNEAQ (reference sequence). The ends were cut back, 5 bases at V and 2 bases at J, with 13 bases in the middle. The CDR3 runs 14 residues. The CDR3 DNA reads TGTGCCAGCAGCCCCGGCGGGACTGCCTACGAGCAGTACTTC. As protein: CASSPGGTAYEQYF.

This clonotype appeared many times. CDR3 nucleotides: TGTGCCAGCAGTTTCGCAGGGTACACTGAAGCTTTCTTT. Translation: CASSFAGYTEAFF. The chain employs TRBV12-3 or TRBV12-4 and TRBJ1-1; D is possibly TRBD1 (5 bases). There are 13 residues in the CDR3. The germline V and J ends were trimmed by 3 bases and 3 bases, with 8 bases remaining between them.